This TCR beta chain was captured in a study of response to subunit inactivated influenza vaccine. General study results and limits: After each seasonal influenza vaccination, few new T cells are recruited, the authors suggested.

Germline V gene lookup returns CDR1 SGHRS and CDR2 YFSETQ. Trimming shortened V by 0 bases and J by 5 bases, and 11 bases separated the two germline ends. The CDR3 totals 15 residues. This clonotype was recorded at least ten times. Its antigen is undetermined. TCRdb independently ran MiXCR on the RT-PCR reads; one entry per CDR3 protein. This table holds under 550,000 distinct CDR3 sequences, roughly 7.9% found once. The genes are TRBV5-1 and TRBJ2-2, with a tentative D call TRBD1 (6 bases). The sequence was obtained from a man in his fifties or sixties who received an inactivated influenza vaccine. The sequencing here drew on PBMCs from blood, taken about 23 months after vaccination. CDR3 sequence (DNA): TGCGCCAGCAGCTTGGCAGGGGCGCGGACCGGGGAGCTGTTTTTT. Amino acids: CASSLAGARTGELFF.